The rows below give T cell receptor beta chains drawn from one sample of a study of blood T cell repertoires in COVID-19. This table comes from immunoSEQ multiplex PCR, and its TCRdb copy is limited to in-frame clones, with some not included. The sample consists of roughly 100,000 clones, 85% to 90% of them appearing once. Source material: peripheral blood. The receptors here all came from a human donor in a cohort sampled during active COVID-19. The CDR3 runs from the conserved cysteine through the conserved F or W. A D gene is named only where the DNA matches it firmly. The size of a clone is reported for some rows only, either as once, few or many, or as a class for expanded clones.

v_gene	abundance	j_gene	d_gene	CDR3nt	CDR3aa
TRBV5-6	-	TRBJ1-5	-	TGTGCCAGCAGCTTGCAGGGCTACCAGCCCCAGCATTTT	CASSLQGYQPQHF
TRBV12-5	-	TRBJ2-2	TRBD2	TGTGCTAGTGGTTTTGCCGGCAAAGCGGGGGGCCGAAACACCGGGGAGCTGTTTTTT	CASGFAGKAGGRNTGELFF
TRBV7-2	-	TRBJ1-3	-	TGTGCCAGCAGCAAAGAGGGCAGTCAAAACACCATATATTTT	CASSKEGSQNTIYF
TRBV12-3/TRBV12-4	once	TRBJ2-7	TRBD2	TGTGCCAGCCAAGTAGCGGGAGTTCGAGAGCAGTACTTC	CASQVAGVREQYF
TRBV7-8	-	TRBJ1-6	TRBD1	TGTGCCAGCAGCCCCCGGGACAGCAATAATTCACCCCTCCACTTT	CASSPRDSNNSPLHF
TRBV7-8	-	TRBJ2-1	TRBD2	TGTGCCAGCAGCCACCCTTCTCTAGCGGGAGGGCAAGACAATGAGCAGTTCTTC	CASSHPSLAGGQDNEQFF
TRBV5-8	-	TRBJ2-7	TRBD1	TGTGCCAGCAGGGGACAGGGCTTCTCCGAGCAGTACTTC	CASRGQGFSEQYF
TRBV3-1/TRBV3-2	-	TRBJ2-1	-	TGTGCCAGCAGCCAAATATCGACGGGTAGCGCCTACAATGAGCAGTTCTTC	CASSQISTGSAYNEQFF
TRBV7-9	-	TRBJ1-6	TRBD1	TGTGCCAGCAGCCGCCCGGAGACAGGGGGCGAAGGTACGGATTCACCCCTCCACTTT	CASSRPETGGEGTDSPLHF
TRBV27	-	TRBJ2-7	TRBD1	TGTGCCAGCAGGGCTTCCTGGCGGACAGGGGTGGACTACGAGCAGTACTTC	CASRASWRTGVDYEQYF
TRBV10-1	few	TRBJ1-1	TRBD1	TGCGCCAGCAGTGACCGGACAGGGGCCACTGAAGCTTTCTTT	CASSDRTGATEAFF
TRBV11-3	-	TRBJ2-1	TRBD2	TGTGCCAGCAGCTTAATTAGCGGGACTGAGCAGTTCTTC	CASSLISGTEQFF
TRBV19	-	TRBJ2-1	-	TGTGCCAGTAGTTCGAGACAGGTTGGCGATGAGCAGTTCTTC	CASSSRQVGDEQFF
TRBV5-1	-	TRBJ2-3	TRBD1	TGCGCCAGCGGCGGGACAGGGACAGATACGCAGTATTTT	CASGGTGTDTQYF
TRBV3-1/TRBV3-2	-	TRBJ1-2	-	TGTGCCAGCAGCCTCTTAGGGAGTGATGGCTACACCTTC	CASSLLGSDGYTF
TRBV11-2	-	TRBJ1-6	-	TGTGCCAGCAGCCCCGGACAACATAATTCACCCCTCCACTTT	CASSPGQHNSPLHF
TRBV4-3	-	TRBJ2-1	-	TGCGCCAGCAGCCAAGATTGGAGGAGTGAGCAGTTCTTC	CASSQDWRSEQFF
TRBV5-4	-	TRBJ2-7	TRBD1	TGTGCCAGCAGCTTGAGCTTAATCCAGGACAGGCGATCCTACGAGCAGTACTTC	CASSLSLIQDRRSYEQYF
TRBV3-1/TRBV3-2	-	TRBJ2-2	-	TGTGCCAGCAGCCAAGTCAGCGGCACCGGGGAGCTGTTTTTT	CASSQVSGTGELFF
TRBV6-1	-	TRBJ1-4	TRBD1	TGTGCCAGCAGTGAAGCGCCGACAGGGGGTAATGAAAAACTGTTTTTT	CASSEAPTGGNEKLFF
TRBV6-5	-	TRBJ2-1	-	TGTGCCAGCAAGGTGACAGGTTCTTTGTACGAGTTCTTC	CASKVTGSLYEFF
TRBV28	-	TRBJ1-6	TRBD1	TGTGCCAGCACCGCAGGGGGTCAACCCCTCCACTTT	CASTAGGQPLHF
TRBV19	-	TRBJ2-1	TRBD2	TGTGCCAGTAGGAGGGGTGCGGGAGTAGTTCATGAGCAGTTCTTC	CASRRGAGVVHEQFF
TRBV6-5	-	TRBJ1-1	TRBD1	TGTGCCAGCAGACAGGGGGTTCATGGGGACACTGAAGCTTTCTTT	CASRQGVHGDTEAFF
TRBV3-1/TRBV3-2	-	TRBJ2-3	-	TGTGCCAGCAGCCGGAGTGGAGGAGATACGCAGTATTTT	CASSRSGGDTQYF
TRBV13	-	TRBJ2-3	-	TGTGCCAGCAGCCTTCGGGTCGGAGAGCAGTATTTT	CASSLRVGEQYF
TRBV20-1	-	TRBJ2-1	-	TGCAGTGCTAGTTCAGGTCCCACCCGCGATGAGCAGTTCTTC	CSASSGPTRDEQFF
TRBV12-3/TRBV12-4	-	TRBJ1-1	-	TGTGCCAGCAGTACCCGGGGGATAGCTTTCTTT	CASSTRGIAFF
TRBV7-9	-	TRBJ1-1	TRBD1	TGTGCCAGCAGACCAACAGGGGCTGAAGCTTTCTTT	CASRPTGAEAFF
TRBV11-2	-	TRBJ1-2	-	TGTGCCAGCAGCCCCGTGACAGGTGACTACGGCTACACCTTC	CASSPVTGDYGYTF
TRBV12-5	-	TRBJ2-5	TRBD2	TGTGCTAGTGGTCCAAGGGGACTAGCGGGAGAGACCCAGTACTTC	CASGPRGLAGETQYF
TRBV7-3	-	TRBJ2-5	-	TGTGCCAGCAGCTTAGGACTGCAAGAGACCCAGTACTTC	CASSLGLQETQYF
TRBV5-4	-	TRBJ2-3	-	TGTGCCAGCAGCTTGTCGGGAACCCCTACGCAGTATTTT	CASSLSGTPTQYF